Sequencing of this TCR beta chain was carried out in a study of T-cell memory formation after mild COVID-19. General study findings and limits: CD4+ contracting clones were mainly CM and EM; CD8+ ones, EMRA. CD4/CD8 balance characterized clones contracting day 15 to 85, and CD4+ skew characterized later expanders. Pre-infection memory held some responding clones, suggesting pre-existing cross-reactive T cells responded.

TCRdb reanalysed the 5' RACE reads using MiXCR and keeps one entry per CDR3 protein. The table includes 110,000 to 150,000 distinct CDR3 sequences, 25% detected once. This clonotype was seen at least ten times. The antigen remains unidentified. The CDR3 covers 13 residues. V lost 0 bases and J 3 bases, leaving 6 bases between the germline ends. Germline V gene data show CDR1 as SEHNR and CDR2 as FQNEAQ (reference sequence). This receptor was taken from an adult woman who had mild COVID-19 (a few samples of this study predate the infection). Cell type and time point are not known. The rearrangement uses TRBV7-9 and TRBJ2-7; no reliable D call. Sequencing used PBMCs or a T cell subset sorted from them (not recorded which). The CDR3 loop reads CASSLAGRYEQYF. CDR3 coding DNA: TGTGCCAGCAGCTTAGCGGGCCGCTACGAGCAGTACTTC.